The 28 T cell receptor beta chains below all came from one sample that was sequenced in a study of blood T cell repertoires in COVID-19. Sequencing used immunoSEQ multiplex PCR; TCRdb keeps in-frame clones, though not all of them. The profile covers some 37,000 clones, with roughly 86% appearing a single time and around a fifth taken by the ten largest. Sequencing used peripheral blood. Source of these receptors: a man aged 50-60 years in a cohort sampled during active COVID-19.

This clone has a handful of counts. The chain combines TRBV3-1 (or the pseudogene TRBV3-2) with TRBJ1-5; D is ambiguous. The germline V gene encodes CDR1 LGHDT and CDR2 YNNKEL (reference sequence). The CDR3 is made up of 14 amino acids. V was shortened by 0 bases and J by 3 bases, with 6 bases between the two germline ends. This CDR3 is CASSQETANQPQHF. CDR3 sequence (DNA): TGTGCCAGCAGCCAAGAAACAGCCAATCAGCCCCAGCATTTT.

This chain connects TRBV27 to TRBJ2-1, with TRBD2 matching over 10 bases. The CDR3 is 16 amino acids. Germline loops: CDR1 MNHEY, CDR2 SMNVEV (reference sequence). J was trimmed by 6 bases and V by 6 bases; bases with no gene match: 11. CDR3 loop: CASSSIAGGGPNEQFF. DNA for the CDR3: TGTGCCAGCAGCTCAATAGCGGGAGGTGGGCCCAATGAGCAGTTCTTC.

This clone has only a few counts. This sequence joins TRBV5-1 and TRBJ2-3, with 7 positions matching TRBD1. The germline V gene has CDR1 SGHRS and CDR2 YFSETQ. V was clipped by 7 bases and J by 4 bases; unmatched bases: 12. The CDR3 consists of 15 residues. DNA of the CDR3: TGCGCCAGCGGAGAACAGGGGTGGGGACCAGATACGCAGTATTTT. This gives the protein CASGEQGWGPDTQYF.

The CDR3, as DNA: TGCGCCAGCAGCTTGAATAGCTTCCCAGAATACAATGAGCAGTTCTTC. It codes for CASSLNSFPEYNEQFF. The chain recombines TRBV5-1 with TRBJ2-1; D uncertain. The germline V and J ends were trimmed by 1 base and 4 bases, with 15 bases remaining between them. The CDR3 contains 16 residues. The germline V gene has CDR1 SGHRS and CDR2 YFSETQ.

This chain joins TRBV13 and TRBJ1-1; D is perhaps TRBD1 (5 bases). Deletions cut 2 bases from V and 0 bases from J, with 10 bases between. The CDR3 length is 15 residues. The germline V gene has CDR1 PRHDT and CDR2 FYEKMQ (reference sequence). The CDR3 DNA is TGTGCCAGCAGCTTACGAGGACACCTGAACACTGAAGCTTTCTTT. Encoded protein: CASSLRGHLNTEAFF. Based on the CDR3 plus reference TRBV13 and TRBJ1-1, the full variable domain is AAGVIQSPRHLIKEKRETATLKCYPIPRHDTVYWYQQGPGQDPQFLISFYEKMQSDKGSIPDRFSAQQFSDYHSELNMSSLELGDSALYFCASSLRGHLNTEAFFGQGTRLTVV.

This sequence joins TRBV5-6 and TRBJ1-5; tentative D call: TRBD1 (6 bases). Trimming took 4 bases from V and 8 from J, leaving 16 bases between them. The CDR3 runs 14 residues. Per the germline V gene, CDR1 is SGHDT and CDR2 is YYEEEE. CDR3 DNA: TGTGCCAGCAGCAAGTGGGGGCCTTTCGAGCCCCAGCATTTT. Its translation is CASSKWGPFEPQHF.

The chain has TRBV27 and TRBJ1-2; unclear D gene. The germline gives CDR1 MNHEY, CDR2 SMNVEV (reference sequence). Trimming left V 6 bases short and J 4 bases short, with 15 bases between. This CDR3 comprises 14 residues. CDR3 coding DNA: TGTGCCAGCAGCCGGCGGAACAACATCTATGGCTACACCTTC. Translating gives CASSRRNNIYGYTF.

CDR3 nucleotides: TGTGCCAGCAGCTTAGCGAGCGACGGGCTAGCGGGGGGGTACGAGCAGTACTTC. Its translation: CASSLASDGLAGGYEQYF. V usage is TRBV7-9 and J usage is TRBJ2-7; TRBD2 agrees at 12 bases. The CDR3 loop spans 18 amino acids. The V segment lost 0 bases and the J segment 4 bases; nucleotides outside the gene matches: 10. Germline CDR1 and CDR2: SEHNR and FQNEAQ (reference sequence). The full variable domain, completed using reference TRBV7-9 and TRBJ2-7, is DTGVSQNPRHKITKRGQNVTFRCDPISEHNRLYWYRQTLGQGPEFLTYFQNEAQLEKSRLLSDRFSAERPKGSFSTLEIQRTEQGDSAMYLCASSLASDGLAGGYEQYFGPGTRLTVT.

V usage is TRBV11-3 and J usage is TRBJ1-1; D call uncertain. Per germline, CDR1 SGHNT and CDR2 YENEEA. Trimming left V 3 bases short and J 3 bases short, with 8 bases between. The CDR3 length is 13 residues. The CDR3 protein is CASSFERDTEAFF. The CDR3 DNA is TGTGCCAGCAGCTTTGAGAGGGACACTGAAGCTTTCTTT.

The chain recombines TRBV6-4 with TRBJ1-1, with a possible D match to TRBD1 (5 bases). This CDR3 is built from 14 residues. Germline V lookup: CDR1 MRHNA, CDR2 SNTAGT. Between the trimmed V and J ends, which lost 5 bases and 0 bases, there was a span of 10 bases. CDR3 loop: CASSQGQMNTEAFF. The CDR3, as DNA: TGTGCCAGCAGTCAGGGTCAGATGAACACTGAAGCTTTCTTT.

The rearrangement joins TRBV27 to TRBJ2-1, with D perhaps TRBD1 (8 bases). The CDR3 covers 15 residues. The ends were cut back, 0 bases at V and 9 bases at J, with 15 bases in the middle. The germline gives CDR1 MNHEY, CDR2 SMNVEV (reference sequence). The CDR3 DNA reads TGTGCCAGCAGTTTATCGGGAGGGACAGGAGGTGAGCAGTTCTTC. It yields the protein CASSLSGGTGGEQFF.

The V call is TRBV7-9, the J call TRBJ1-1, with a weak D call TRBD1 (5 bases). Germline values: CDR1 SEHNR, CDR2 FQNEAQ (reference sequence). V was trimmed by 2 bases and J by 7 bases, leaving 17 bases between them. This CDR3 is 15 amino acids long. CDR3: CASSLYEAGQGEAFF. The CDR3 region has the DNA TGTGCCAGCAGCTTATACGAGGCAGGGCAAGGTGAAGCTTTCTTT.

The chain has TRBV27 and TRBJ1-1, with D perhaps matching TRBD1 (6 bases). CDR3 length equals 16 residues. Germline CDR1 reads MNHEY; CDR2 reads SMNVEV (reference sequence). Trimming took off 3 bases at V and 5 bases at J, with 19 bases between the two ends. CDR3 in amino acids: CASSLALTGMGTEAFF. The DNA of the CDR3 is TGTGCCAGCAGTTTGGCCCTCACAGGGATGGGGACTGAAGCTTTCTTT.

CDR3 DNA sequence: TGCGCCAGCAGCTTTTCTCAGGGGGCGAACAATGAGCAGTTCTTC. Its translation is CASSFSQGANNEQFF. This sequence joins TRBV5-1 and TRBJ2-1; 8 bases match TRBD1. Germline V gene lookup returns CDR1 SGHRS and CDR2 YFSETQ. The CDR3 extends over 15 amino acids. Losses at the gene ends were 2 bases for V and 5 bases for J; bases not matched to a gene: 6. The full variable domain, its missing parts supplied by reference TRBV5-1 and TRBJ2-1, is KAGVTQTPRYLIKTRGQQVTLSCSPISGHRSVSWYQQTPGQGLQFLFEYFSETQRNKGNFPGRFSGRQFSNSRSEMNVSTLELGDSALYLCASSFSQGANNEQFFGPGTRLTVL.

The chain is built from TRBV4-3 and TRBJ2-1, with no clear D. The CDR3 covers 16 residues. Germline-derived CDR1 and CDR2 are LGHNA and YSLEER. V gave up 0 bases and J gave up 9 bases, with 18 bases separating them. This CDR3 reads CASSQDGVGLGGEQFF. The CDR3 DNA is TGCGCCAGCAGCCAAGATGGAGTCGGTCTAGGCGGTGAGCAGTTCTTC.

The rearrangement uses TRBV13 and TRBJ2-1; 7 nucleotides line up with TRBD2. The V gene end was trimmed by 8 bases and the J gene end by 4 bases; junction bases not matched to a gene: 14. The CDR3 is 16 amino acids. Germline V gives CDR1 PRHDT, CDR2 FYEKMQ (reference sequence). CDR3 in amino acids: CASEGGDQPSYNEQFF. The CDR3 DNA follows: TGTGCCAGCGAGGGAGGGGACCAACCCTCTTACAATGAGCAGTTCTTC.

This sequence joins TRBV10-3 and TRBJ1-1; 8 nucleotides match TRBD1. The CDR3 consists of 13 residues. Unmatched junction bases numbered 3, after V lost 6 bases and J lost 3 bases. CDR1 and CDR2 (germline): ENHRY, SYGVKD. The CDR3 DNA sequence: TGTGCCATCAGGAAGACAGGGGACACTGAAGCTTTCTTT. Encoded protein: CAIRKTGDTEAFF.

CDR3 nucleotide sequence: TGTGCCAGCAGTGCCGACAGCCTTACCTCTGGAAACACCATATATTTT. This sequence encodes CASSADSLTSGNTIYF. The chain carries TRBV6-1 and TRBJ1-3; D may be TRBD1 (5 bases). V was clipped by 4 bases and J by 0 bases, with 13 bases between them. This CDR3 is built from 16 residues. Germline V lookup: CDR1 MNHNS, CDR2 SASEGT.

This clone was seen only a few times. The chain combines TRBV4-1 with TRBJ1-2, with 10 positions matching TRBD1. In germline, CDR1 is MGHRA, CDR2 YSYEKL. Trimming removed 3 bases from V and 6 bases from J; junction bases left unmatched: 1. The CDR3 has 13 residues. The CDR3 DNA sequence: TGCGCCAGCAGCCACGGGACAGGGGATGGCTACACCTTC. Encoded protein: CASSHGTGDGYTF.

V usage is TRBV5-1 and J usage is TRBJ1-1, with D possibly matching TRBD1 (6 bases). Per germline, CDR1 SGHRS and CDR2 YFSETQ. V lost 4 bases, J lost 8 bases, and 18 bases lay in between. This CDR3 has 14 residues. The CDR3 loop is CASSTNRERAEAFF. CDR3 nucleotides: TGCGCCAGCAGCACGAACAGGGAACGGGCCGAAGCTTTCTTT.

The V call is TRBV6-2 or TRBV6-3, the J call TRBJ2-3; TRBD2 agrees at 9 bases. J gave up 5 bases and V 5 bases, and 8 bases lay outside the gene matches. The germline gives CDR1 MNHEY, CDR2 SVGEGT. The CDR3 runs 15 residues. CDR3 DNA sequence: TGTGCCAGCAGTAAGGGACTAGCAGCGGTAGATACGCAGTATTTT. As protein: CASSKGLAAVDTQYF.

This chain uses TRBV5-1 with TRBJ1-2; 9 nucleotides line up with TRBD1. V shed 8 bases and J 4 bases; nucleotides not matched to a gene: 9. The CDR3 contains 14 residues. Germline CDR1 is SGHRS and CDR2 is YFSETQ. The CDR3 nucleotides are TGCGCCAGTGAGTTAGGGACAGGGAGCTATGGCTACACCTTC. The encoded protein is CASELGTGSYGYTF.

V gene TRBV28 combines with J gene TRBJ2-7; tentatively, D is TRBD2 (5 bases). CDR1 MDHEN and CDR2 SYDVKM come from the germline V gene. The CDR3 loop spans 14 amino acids. Trimming shortened V by 5 bases and J by 1 base, and 12 bases separated the two germline ends. The CDR3 DNA reads as TGTGCCAGCAGTACCCACCCGGGGTCCTACGAGCAGTACGTC. The encoded protein is CASSTHPGSYEQYV.

V is TRBV24-1 and J is TRBJ2-3; D gene unclear. CDR3 length: 14 amino acids. From germline, CDR1 is KGHDR and CDR2 SFDVKD. V was pared by 3 bases and J by 9 bases, with 15 bases between. CDR3 coding DNA: TGTGCCACCAGTGATCCCGGGTACAAGAAGACGCAGTATTTT. Translating it yields CATSDPGYKKTQYF.

The rearrangement links TRBV5-1 to TRBJ2-3; 9 nucleotides match TRBD2. Germline V gives CDR1 SGHRS, CDR2 YFSETQ. After removal of 3 bases from V and 9 bases from J, the junction contained 11 bases not matched to a gene. There are 15 residues in the CDR3. The CDR3 reads CASSSVAGALDTQYF. In DNA form, the CDR3 reads TGCGCCAGCAGCTCGGTAGCGGGAGCGTTAGACACGCAGTATTTT.

J is TRBJ1-1 and V is TRBV9; D is uncertain. Germline CDR1 and CDR2: SGDLS and YYNGEE. This CDR3 region has 12 residues. Between the trimmed V and J ends, which lost 3 bases and 2 bases, there was a span of 5 bases. The CDR3 loop is CASSALNTEAFF. The CDR3 DNA sequence: TGTGCCAGCAGCGCCCTTAACACTGAAGCTTTCTTT. Drawing the rest from reference TRBV9 and TRBJ1-1, the complete variable domain is DSGVTQTPKHLITATGQRVTLRCSPRSGDLSVYWYQQSLDQGLQFLIQYYNGEERAKGNILERFSAQQFPDLHSELNLSSLELGDSALYFCASSALNTEAFFGQGTRLTVV.

This chain uses TRBV4-1 with TRBJ2-2; 14 bases fit TRBD2. V shed 2 bases and J 3 bases; nucleotides not matched to a gene: 2. The CDR3 contains 17 residues. Germline V gene data show CDR1 as MGHRA and CDR2 as YSYEKL. CDR3 loop: CASSQRLAGGDTGELFF. In nucleotides, the CDR3 is TGCGCCAGCAGCCAACGACTAGCGGGGGGGGACACCGGGGAGCTGTTTTTT.

V is TRBV6-5 and J is TRBJ2-3, with D unresolved. Germline lookup yields CDR1 MNHEY and CDR2 SVGAGI. With 2 bases removed from V and 5 bases from J, the gap between germline ends came to 5 bases. The CDR3 sequence is 12 residues long. In DNA form, the CDR3 reads TGTGCCAGCAGTTACCGTCGAGATACGCAGTATTTT. Its translation: CASSYRRDTQYF.